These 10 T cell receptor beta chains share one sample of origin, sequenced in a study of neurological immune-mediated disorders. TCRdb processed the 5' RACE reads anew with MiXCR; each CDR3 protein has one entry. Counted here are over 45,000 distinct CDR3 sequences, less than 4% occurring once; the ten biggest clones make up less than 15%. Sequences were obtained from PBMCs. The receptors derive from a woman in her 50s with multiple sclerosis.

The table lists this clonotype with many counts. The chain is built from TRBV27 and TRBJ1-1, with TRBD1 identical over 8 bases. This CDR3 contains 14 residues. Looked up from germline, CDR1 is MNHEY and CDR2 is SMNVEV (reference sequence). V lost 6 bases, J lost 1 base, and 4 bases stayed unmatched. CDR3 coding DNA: TGTGCCAGCAGATCACAGGGGGAGAACACTGAAGCTTTCTTT. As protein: CASRSQGENTEAFF.

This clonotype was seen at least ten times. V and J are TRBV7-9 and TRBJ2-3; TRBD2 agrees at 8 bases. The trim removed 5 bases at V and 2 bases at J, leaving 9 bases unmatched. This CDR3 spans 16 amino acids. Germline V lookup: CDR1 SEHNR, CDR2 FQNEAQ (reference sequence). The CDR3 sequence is CASSPRRGAPTDTQYF. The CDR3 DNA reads TGTGCCAGCAGCCCCCGGCGGGGGGCCCCCACAGATACGCAGTATTTT.

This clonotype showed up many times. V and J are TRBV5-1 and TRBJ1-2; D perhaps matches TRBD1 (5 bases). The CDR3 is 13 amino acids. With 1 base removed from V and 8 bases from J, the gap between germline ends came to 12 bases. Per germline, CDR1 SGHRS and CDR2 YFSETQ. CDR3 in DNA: TGCGCCAGCAGCTTGAGCGAGGGGTACGGCTACACCTTC. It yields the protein CASSLSEGYGYTF.

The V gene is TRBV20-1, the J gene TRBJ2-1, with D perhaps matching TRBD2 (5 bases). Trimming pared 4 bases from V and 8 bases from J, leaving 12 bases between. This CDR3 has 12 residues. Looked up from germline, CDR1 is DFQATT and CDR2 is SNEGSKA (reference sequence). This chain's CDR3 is CSANGSGDEQFF. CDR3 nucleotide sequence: TGCAGTGCTAATGGATCCGGGGATGAGCAGTTCTTC.

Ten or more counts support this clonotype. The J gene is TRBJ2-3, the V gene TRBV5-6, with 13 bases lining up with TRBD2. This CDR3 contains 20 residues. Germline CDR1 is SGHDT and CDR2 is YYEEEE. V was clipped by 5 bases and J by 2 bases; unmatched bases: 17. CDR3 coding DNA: TGTGCCAGCAGACCCCTGACTAGCGGGAGGTCCGACGATTACACAGATACGCAGTATTTT. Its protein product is CASRPLTSGRSDDYTDTQYF.

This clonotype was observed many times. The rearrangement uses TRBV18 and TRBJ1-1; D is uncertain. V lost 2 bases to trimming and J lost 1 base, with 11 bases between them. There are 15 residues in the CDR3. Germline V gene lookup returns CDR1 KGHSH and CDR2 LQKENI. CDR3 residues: CASSPDAGSNTEAFF. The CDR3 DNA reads TGTGCCAGCTCACCAGACGCAGGATCGAACACTGAAGCTTTCTTT.

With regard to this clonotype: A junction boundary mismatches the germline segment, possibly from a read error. The CDR3 DNA reads as TGTGCCACCAGCAGAGCTCTCGGTATAGACCTCAATGAGAAGTTCTTC. Translating gives CATSRALGIDLNEKFF. The chain employs TRBV15 and TRBJ2-1; D gene unclear. This CDR3 contains 16 residues. From germline, CDR1 is LNHNV and CDR2 YYDKDF (reference sequence).

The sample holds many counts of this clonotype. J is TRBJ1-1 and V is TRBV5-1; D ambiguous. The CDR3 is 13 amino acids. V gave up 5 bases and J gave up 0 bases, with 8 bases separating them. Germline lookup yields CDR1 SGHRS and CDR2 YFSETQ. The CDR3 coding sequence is TGCGCCAGCAGTGCGATAATGAACACTGAAGCTTTCTTT. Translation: CASSAIMNTEAFF.

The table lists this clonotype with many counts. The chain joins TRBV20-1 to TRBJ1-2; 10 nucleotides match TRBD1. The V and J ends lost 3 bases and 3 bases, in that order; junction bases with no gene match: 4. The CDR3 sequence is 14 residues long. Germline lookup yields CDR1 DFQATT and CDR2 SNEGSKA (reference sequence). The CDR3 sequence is CSARTGGGDYGYTF. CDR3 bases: TGCAGTGCTAGGACAGGGGGCGGTGACTATGGCTACACCTTC.

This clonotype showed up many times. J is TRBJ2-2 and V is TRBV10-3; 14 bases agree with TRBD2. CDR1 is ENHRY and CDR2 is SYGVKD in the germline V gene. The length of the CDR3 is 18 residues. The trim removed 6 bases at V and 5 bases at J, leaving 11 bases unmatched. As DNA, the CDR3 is TGTGCCATCAGGACAGGACTAGCGGGAGGACGGGGGACCGGGGAGCTGTTTTTT. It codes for CAIRTGLAGGRGTGELFF.